This TCR beta chain was obtained from a study of Graves' ophthalmopathy and Graves' hyperthyroidism. About the study: Researchers obtained peripheral blood at initial diagnosis, before any treatment had begun. Study-level points and caveats: Detected in blood as well were most expanded thyroid clonotypes with frequency above 0.001. Researchers report that a 13-signature model separated ophthalmopathy from stable hyperthyroidism, posting around 90% sensitivity and approximately 81% specificity. Sensitivity of roughly 64% and specificity of less than 75% were achieved by the model that predicted ophthalmopathy progression.

For repertoire sequencing, the TCR beta CDR3 regions were amplified from RNA transcripts. First-round RT-PCR relied on HTBI primers, and a second-round multiplex PCR came next. One entry per CDR3 protein results from TCRdb running MiXCR on the multiplex PCR reads. The sample consists of around 670,000 distinct CDR3 sequences, approximately 40% of them appearing once. The CDR3 is 15 amino acids. Germline V gives CDR1 SQVTM, CDR2 ANQGSEA. Deletions cut 1 base from V and 4 bases from J, with 11 bases between. Of note for this clonotype: Its antigen is as yet unknown.

The receptor's source is an adult man with Graves' ophthalmopathy. Material: peripheral blood. The V and J genes are TRBV29-1 and TRBJ2-6, with D unclear. The CDR3 nucleotides are TGCAGCGTTGAAGGAGAGAACACCGGGGCCAACGTCCTGACTTTC. This gives the protein CSVEGENTGANVLTF.